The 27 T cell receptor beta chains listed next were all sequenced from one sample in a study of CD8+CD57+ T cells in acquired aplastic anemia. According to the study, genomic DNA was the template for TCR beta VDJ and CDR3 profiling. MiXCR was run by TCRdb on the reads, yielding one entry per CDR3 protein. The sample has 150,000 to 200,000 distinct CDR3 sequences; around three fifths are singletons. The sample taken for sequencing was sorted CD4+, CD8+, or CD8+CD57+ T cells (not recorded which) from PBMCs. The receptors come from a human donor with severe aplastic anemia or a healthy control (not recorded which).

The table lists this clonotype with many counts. CDR3 DNA: TGTGCCAGCAGCACTGAGGGGGGCATCCCCCGACGGGGCTACACCTTC. Its translation is CASSTEGGIPRRGYTF. The chain carries TRBV9 and TRBJ1-2; possibly TRBD1 for D (6 bases). Trimming shortened V by 4 bases and J by 8 bases, and 24 bases separated the two germline ends. The CDR3 extends over 16 amino acids. The germline V gene has CDR1 SGDLS and CDR2 YYNGEE.

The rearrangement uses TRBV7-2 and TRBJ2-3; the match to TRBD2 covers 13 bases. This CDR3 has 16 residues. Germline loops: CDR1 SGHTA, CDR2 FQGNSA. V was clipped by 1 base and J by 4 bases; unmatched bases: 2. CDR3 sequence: CASSLGLAGGSDTQYF. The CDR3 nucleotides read TGTGCCAGCAGCTTAGGACTAGCGGGGGGCTCAGATACGCAGTATTTT. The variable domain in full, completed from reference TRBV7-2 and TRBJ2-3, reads GAGVSQSPSNKVTEKGKDVELRCDPISGHTALYWYRQSLGQGLEFLIYFQGNSAPDKSGLPSDRFSAERTGGSVSTLTIQRTQQEDSAVYLCASSLGLAGGSDTQYFGPGTRLTVL.

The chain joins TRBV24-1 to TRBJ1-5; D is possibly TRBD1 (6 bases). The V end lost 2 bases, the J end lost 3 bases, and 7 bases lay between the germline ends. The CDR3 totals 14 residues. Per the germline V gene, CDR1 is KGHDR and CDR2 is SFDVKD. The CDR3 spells CATSDSGDNQPQHF. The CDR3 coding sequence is TGTGCCACCAGTGATTCAGGGGACAATCAGCCCCAGCATTTT.

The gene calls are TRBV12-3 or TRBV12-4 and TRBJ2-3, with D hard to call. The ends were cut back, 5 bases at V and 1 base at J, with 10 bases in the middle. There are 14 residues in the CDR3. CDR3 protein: CASSRNEGTDTQYF. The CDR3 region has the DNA TGTGCCAGCAGTCGAAATGAGGGCACAGATACGCAGTATTTT.

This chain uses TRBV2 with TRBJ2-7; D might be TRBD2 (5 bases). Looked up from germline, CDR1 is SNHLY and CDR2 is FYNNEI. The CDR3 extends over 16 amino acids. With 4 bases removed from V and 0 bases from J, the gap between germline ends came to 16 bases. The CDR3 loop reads CASSGTPGLISYEQYF. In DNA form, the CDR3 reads TGTGCCAGCAGTGGGACCCCCGGACTGATCTCCTACGAGCAGTACTTC. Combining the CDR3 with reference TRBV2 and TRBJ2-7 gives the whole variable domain EPEVTQTPSHQVTQMGQEVILRCVPISNHLYFYWYRQILGQKVEFLVSFYNNEISEKSEIFDDQFSVERPDGSNFTLKIRSTKLEDSAMYFCASSGTPGLISYEQYFGPGTRLTVT.

The CDR3 protein is CSVEGHRSYEQYF. In nucleotides, the CDR3 is TGCAGCGTTGAAGGGCACAGGTCCTACGAGCAGTACTTC. The rearrangement uses TRBV29-1 and TRBJ2-7; possible D gene TRBD1, 5 bases. Trimming shortened V by 1 base and J by 1 base, and 8 bases separated the two germline ends. Germline loops: CDR1 SQVTM, CDR2 ANQGSEA. CDR3 length: 13 amino acids.

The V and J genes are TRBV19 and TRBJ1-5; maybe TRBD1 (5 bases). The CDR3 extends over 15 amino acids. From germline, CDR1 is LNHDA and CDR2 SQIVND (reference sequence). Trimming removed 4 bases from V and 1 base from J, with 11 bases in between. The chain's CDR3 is CASSTTRDSNQPQHF. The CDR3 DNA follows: TGTGCCAGTAGTACTACTAGGGACAGCAATCAGCCCCAGCATTTT.

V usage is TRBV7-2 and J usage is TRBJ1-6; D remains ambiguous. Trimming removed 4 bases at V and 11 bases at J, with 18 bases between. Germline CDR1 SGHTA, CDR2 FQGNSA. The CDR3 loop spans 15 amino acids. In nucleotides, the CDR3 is TGTGCCAGCAGCTCCGGACGGGGTCTAATACCACCCCTCCACTTT. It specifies CASSSGRGLIPPLHF.

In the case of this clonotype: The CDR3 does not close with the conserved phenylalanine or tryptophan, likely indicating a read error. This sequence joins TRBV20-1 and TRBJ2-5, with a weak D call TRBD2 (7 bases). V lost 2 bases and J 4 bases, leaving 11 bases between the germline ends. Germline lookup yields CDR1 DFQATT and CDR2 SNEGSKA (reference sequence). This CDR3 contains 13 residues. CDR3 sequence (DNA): TGCAGTGCTAGACGAAGGGGGGGAGAGACCCAGTACCTC. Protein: CSARRRGGETQYL.

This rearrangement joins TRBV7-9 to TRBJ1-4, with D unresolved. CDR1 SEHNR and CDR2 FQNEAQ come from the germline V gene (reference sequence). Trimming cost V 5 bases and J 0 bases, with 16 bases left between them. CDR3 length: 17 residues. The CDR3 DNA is TGTGCCAGCAGCCTACTTAGGACGGTTGCAACTAATGAAAAACTGTTTTTT. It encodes CASSLLRTVATNEKLFF.

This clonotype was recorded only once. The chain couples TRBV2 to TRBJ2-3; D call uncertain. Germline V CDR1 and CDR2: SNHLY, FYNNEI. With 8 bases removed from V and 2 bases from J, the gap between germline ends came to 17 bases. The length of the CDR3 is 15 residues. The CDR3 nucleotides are TGTGCCAGCCTTGGGTTTGTCCTAAACACAGATACGCAGTATTTT. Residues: CASLGFVLNTDTQYF.

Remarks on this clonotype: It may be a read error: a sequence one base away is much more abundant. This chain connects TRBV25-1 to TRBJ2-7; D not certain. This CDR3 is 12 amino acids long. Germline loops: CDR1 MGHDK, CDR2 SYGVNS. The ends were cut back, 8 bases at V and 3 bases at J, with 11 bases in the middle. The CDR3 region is CASGYDIYEQYF. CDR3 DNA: TGTGCCAGCGGTTATGACATCTACGAGCAGTACTTC.

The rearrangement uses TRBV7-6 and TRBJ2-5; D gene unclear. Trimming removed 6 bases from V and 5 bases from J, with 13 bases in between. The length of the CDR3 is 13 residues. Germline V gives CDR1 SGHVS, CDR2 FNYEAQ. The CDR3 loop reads CASSMAQPETQYF. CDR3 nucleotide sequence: TGTGCCAGCAGTATGGCCCAGCCCGAGACCCAGTACTTC.

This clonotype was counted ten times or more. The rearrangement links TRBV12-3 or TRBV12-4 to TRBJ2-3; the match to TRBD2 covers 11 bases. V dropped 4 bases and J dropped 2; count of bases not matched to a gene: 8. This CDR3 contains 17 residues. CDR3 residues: CASSWASGGPITDTQYF. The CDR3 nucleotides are TGTGCCAGCAGTTGGGCTAGCGGGGGGCCCATCACAGATACGCAGTATTTT.

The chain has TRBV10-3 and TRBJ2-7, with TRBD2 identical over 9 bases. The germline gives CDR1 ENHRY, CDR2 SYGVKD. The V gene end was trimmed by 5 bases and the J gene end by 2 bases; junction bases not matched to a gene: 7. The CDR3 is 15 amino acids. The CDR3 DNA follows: TGTGCCATCAGTCCCATTTCTAGCGGGACCTACGAGCAGTACTTC. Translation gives CAISPISSGTYEQYF.

The CDR3 region has the DNA TGCAGCGTTAAGGGGGGGAGCTCTTACGAGCAGTACTTC. Its translation is CSVKGGSSYEQYF. V is TRBV29-1 and J is TRBJ2-7; TRBD2 is a possible D gene (7 bases). V dropped 5 bases and J dropped 4 bases, with 15 bases sitting between them. The germline gives CDR1 SQVTM, CDR2 ANQGSEA. The CDR3 has 13 amino acids.

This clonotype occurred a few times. The CDR3 loop reads CSVVLPGQYNQPQHF. In DNA form, the CDR3 reads TGCAGCGTTGTTCTTCCGGGACAGTACAATCAGCCCCAGCATTTT. The gene calls are TRBV29-1 and TRBJ1-5; 7 nucleotides match TRBD1. This CDR3 is 15 amino acids long. Germline V CDR1 and CDR2: SQVTM, ANQGSEA. Trimming took 4 bases from V and 3 from J; bases not matched to a gene: 9.

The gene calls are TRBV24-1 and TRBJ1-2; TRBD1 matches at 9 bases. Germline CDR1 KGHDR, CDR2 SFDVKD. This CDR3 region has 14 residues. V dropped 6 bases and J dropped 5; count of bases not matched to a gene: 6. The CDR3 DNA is TGTGCCACCAGTAGCACCGGGACAGGGTATGGCTACACCTTC. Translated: CATSSTGTGYGYTF.

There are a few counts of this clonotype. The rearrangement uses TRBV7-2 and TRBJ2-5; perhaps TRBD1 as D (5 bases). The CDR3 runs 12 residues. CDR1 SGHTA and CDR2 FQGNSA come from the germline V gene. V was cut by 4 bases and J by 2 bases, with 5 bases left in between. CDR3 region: CASSWTQETQYF. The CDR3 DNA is TGTGCCAGCAGCTGGACACAAGAGACCCAGTACTTC.

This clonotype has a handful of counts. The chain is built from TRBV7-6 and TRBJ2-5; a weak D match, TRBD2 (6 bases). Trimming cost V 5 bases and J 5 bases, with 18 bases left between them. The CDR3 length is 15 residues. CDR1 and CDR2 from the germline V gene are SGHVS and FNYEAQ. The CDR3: CASSLGQGRGETQYF. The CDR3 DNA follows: TGTGCCAGCAGCCTGGGGCAGGGCCGGGGGGAGACCCAGTACTTC.

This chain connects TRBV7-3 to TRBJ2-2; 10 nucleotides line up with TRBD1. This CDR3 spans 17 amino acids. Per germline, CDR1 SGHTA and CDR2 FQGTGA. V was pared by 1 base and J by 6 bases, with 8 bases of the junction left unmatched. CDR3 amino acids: CASSLNRGQGIPGELFF. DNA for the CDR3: TGTGCCAGCAGCTTAAACAGGGGACAGGGGATTCCCGGGGAGCTGTTTTTT.

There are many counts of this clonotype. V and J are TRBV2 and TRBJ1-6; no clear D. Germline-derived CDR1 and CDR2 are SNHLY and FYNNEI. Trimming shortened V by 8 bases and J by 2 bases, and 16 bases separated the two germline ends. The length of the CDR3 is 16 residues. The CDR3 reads CASFRGKSTYNSPLHF. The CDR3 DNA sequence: TGTGCCAGCTTTCGGGGAAAGTCGACCTATAATTCACCCCTCCACTTT.

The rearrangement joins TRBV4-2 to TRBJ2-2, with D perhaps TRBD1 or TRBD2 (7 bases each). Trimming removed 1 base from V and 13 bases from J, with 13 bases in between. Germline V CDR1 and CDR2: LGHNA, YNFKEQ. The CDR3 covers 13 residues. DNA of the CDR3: TGTGCCAGCAGCCAAGCAGGGGGAGGGAGGCTGTTTTTT. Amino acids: CASSQAGGGRLFF.

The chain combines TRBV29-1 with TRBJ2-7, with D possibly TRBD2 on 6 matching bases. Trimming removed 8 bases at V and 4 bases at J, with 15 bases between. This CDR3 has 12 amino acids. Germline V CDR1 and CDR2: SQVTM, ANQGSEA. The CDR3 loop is CSQVGSGYEQYF. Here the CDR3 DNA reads TGCAGCCAAGTTGGTAGCGGTTACGAGCAGTACTTC.

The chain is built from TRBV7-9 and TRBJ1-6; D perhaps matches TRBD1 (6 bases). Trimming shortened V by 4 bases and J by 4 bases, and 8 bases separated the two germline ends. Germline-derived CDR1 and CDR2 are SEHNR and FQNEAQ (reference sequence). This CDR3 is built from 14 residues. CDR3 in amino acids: CASSSGTYNSPLHF. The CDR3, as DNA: TGTGCCAGCAGCTCCGGGACATATAATTCACCCCTCCACTTT.

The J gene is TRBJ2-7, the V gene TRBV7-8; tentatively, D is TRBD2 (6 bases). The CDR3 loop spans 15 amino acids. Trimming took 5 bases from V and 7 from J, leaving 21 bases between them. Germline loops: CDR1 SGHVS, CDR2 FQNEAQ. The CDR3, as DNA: TGTGCCAGCAGCCTCACTCAGGGTTCCGGAGGGGAGCAGTACTTC. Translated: CASSLTQGSGGEQYF. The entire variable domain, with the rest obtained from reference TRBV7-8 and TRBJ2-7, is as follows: GAGVSQSPRYKVAKRGQDVALRCDPISGHVSLFWYQQALGQGPEFLTYFQNEAQLDKSGLPSDRFFAERPEGSVSTLKIQRTQQEDSAVYLCASSLTQGSGGEQYFGPGTRLTVT.

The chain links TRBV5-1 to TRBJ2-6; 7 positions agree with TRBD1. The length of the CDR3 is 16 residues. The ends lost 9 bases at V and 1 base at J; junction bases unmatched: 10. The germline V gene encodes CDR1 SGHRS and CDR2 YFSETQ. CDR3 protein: CATGTGVLSGANVLTF. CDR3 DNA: TGCGCCACCGGTACAGGGGTGCTTTCTGGGGCCAACGTCCTGACTTTC.